Listed below are T cell receptor beta chains from one sample, sequenced in a study of blood T cell repertoires in COVID-19. Clones were read by immunoSEQ multiplex PCR, and TCRdb kept only the in-frame ones, dropping some. The sample lists 250,000 or so clones, approximately 85% occurring once. Specimen: PBMCs or T cells enriched from blood (not recorded which). The receptors originated from a woman aged 50 to 65 who had recovered from COVID-19. Each CDR3 is given with its conserved first and last residue. A D gene is named only where the DNA matches it firmly. Clone size is shown for a subset of rows, as once, few, many or a class of expanded clone.

v_call: TRBV5-1
clone_size: -
d_call: -
cdr3_length: 14
j_call: TRBJ1-5
cdr3_aa: CASSFKGGNQPQHF
cdr3_nt: TGCGCCAGCAGCTTTAAAGGGGGCAATCAGCCCCAGCATTTT

v_call: TRBV20-1
clone_size: once
d_call: -
cdr3_length: 11
j_call: TRBJ1-1
cdr3_aa: CSADPYSEAFF
cdr3_nt: TGCAGTGCTGACCCCTACAGTGAAGCTTTCTTT

v_call: TRBV9
clone_size: -
d_call: TRBD1
cdr3_length: 15
j_call: TRBJ2-7
cdr3_aa: CASSPGQGAGSEQYF
cdr3_nt: TGTGCCAGCAGCCCAGGACAGGGCGCCGGGTCCGAGCAGTACTTC

v_call: TRBV10-2
clone_size: -
d_call: -
cdr3_length: 13
j_call: TRBJ2-1
cdr3_aa: CASSETGNDEQFF
cdr3_nt: TGCGCCAGCAGTGAGACTGGTAACGATGAGCAGTTCTTC

v_call: TRBV4-1
clone_size: -
d_call: TRBD2
cdr3_length: 16
j_call: TRBJ2-1
cdr3_aa: CASSRGGSGEYNEQFF
cdr3_nt: TGCGCCAGCAGTCGAGGAGGGAGCGGGGAGTACAATGAGCAGTTCTTC

v_call: TRBV24-1
clone_size: -
d_call: -
cdr3_length: 16
j_call: TRBJ2-1
cdr3_aa: CATSTISGSSYNEQFF
cdr3_nt: TGTGCCACCAGTACAATATCGGGGTCCTCCTACAATGAGCAGTTCTTC

v_call: TRBV28
clone_size: -
d_call: -
cdr3_length: 13
j_call: TRBJ2-7
cdr3_aa: CASSLGLAYEQYF
cdr3_nt: TGTGCCAGCAGTTTAGGCTTAGCTTACGAGCAGTACTTC

v_call: TRBV10-3
clone_size: -
d_call: -
cdr3_length: 13
j_call: TRBJ2-1
cdr3_aa: CAISEFGSRGQFF
cdr3_nt: TGTGCCATCAGTGAGTTTGGTAGTAGGGGTCAGTTCTTC

v_call: TRBV10-1
clone_size: -
d_call: -
cdr3_length: 14
j_call: TRBJ2-5
cdr3_aa: CASSESGGWETQYF
cdr3_nt: TGCGCCAGCAGTGAGTCTGGCGGGTGGGAGACCCAGTACTTC

v_call: TRBV9
clone_size: few
d_call: -
cdr3_length: 15
j_call: TRBJ1-1
cdr3_aa: CASSPPRAGRAEAFF
cdr3_nt: TGTGCCAGCAGCCCGCCAAGAGCGGGGAGAGCTGAAGCTTTCTTT

v_call: TRBV11-2
clone_size: -
d_call: -
cdr3_length: 17
j_call: TRBJ1-3
cdr3_aa: CASSSSGTPFRGNTIYF
cdr3_nt: TGTGCCAGCAGCTCCTCGGGTACCCCCTTTCGTGGAAACACCATATATTTT

v_call: TRBV7-9
clone_size: -
d_call: -
cdr3_length: 15
j_call: TRBJ2-1
cdr3_aa: CASSLAGTLYNEQFF
cdr3_nt: TGTGCCAGCAGCTTAGCTGGGACTTTATACAATGAGCAGTTCTTC

v_call: TRBV7-9
clone_size: -
d_call: -
cdr3_length: 16
j_call: TRBJ1-6
cdr3_aa: CASSLVDLALESALHF
cdr3_nt: TGTGCCAGCAGCTTAGTAGATTTGGCTCTAGAGTCAGCCCTCCACTTT

v_call: TRBV16
clone_size: many
d_call: -
cdr3_length: 16
j_call: TRBJ1-2
cdr3_aa: CASSGSAQLESYGYTF
cdr3_nt: TGTGCCAGCAGCGGATCAGCGCAGCTGGAATCCTATGGCTACACCTTC

v_call: TRBV10-3
clone_size: -
d_call: TRBD1
cdr3_length: 16
j_call: TRBJ1-2
cdr3_aa: CAISEPNLQGSHGYTF
cdr3_nt: TGTGCCATCAGTGAGCCAAACTTACAGGGGTCTCATGGCTACACCTTC

v_call: TRBV29-1
clone_size: -
d_call: -
cdr3_length: 12
j_call: TRBJ2-5
cdr3_aa: CSVDSSVRTQYF
cdr3_nt: TGCAGCGTTGATTCTAGCGTGAGGACCCAGTACTTC

v_call: TRBV6-5
clone_size: -
d_call: -
cdr3_length: 15
j_call: TRBJ1-5
cdr3_aa: CASSYSSGGNQPQHF
cdr3_nt: TGTGCCAGCAGTTACTCGTCCGGAGGCAATCAGCCCCAGCATTTT

v_call: TRBV15
clone_size: few
d_call: -
cdr3_length: 15
j_call: TRBJ2-3
cdr3_aa: CATSRETRGTDTQYF
cdr3_nt: TGTGCCACCAGCAGAGAGACCCGGGGCACAGATACGCAGTATTTT

v_call: TRBV5-1
clone_size: -
d_call: TRBD2
cdr3_length: 16
j_call: TRBJ2-7
cdr3_aa: CASSSKLAGGPSEQYF
cdr3_nt: TGCGCCAGCAGCTCTAAACTAGCGGGAGGGCCCTCCGAGCAGTACTTC

v_call: TRBV28
clone_size: -
d_call: -
cdr3_length: 15
j_call: TRBJ2-6
cdr3_aa: CASRPTGSGANVLTF
cdr3_nt: TGTGCCAGCAGGCCGACAGGCTCTGGGGCCAACGTCCTGACTTTC

v_call: TRBV28
clone_size: -
d_call: TRBD1
cdr3_length: 14
j_call: TRBJ1-3
cdr3_aa: CASSRDRERNTIYF
cdr3_nt: TGTGCCAGCAGCCGGGACAGGGAACGAAACACCATATATTTT

v_call: TRBV9
clone_size: -
d_call: TRBD1
cdr3_length: 14
j_call: TRBJ1-2
cdr3_aa: CASSLGTGAYGYTF
cdr3_nt: TGTGCCAGCAGCTTGGGGACAGGGGCCTATGGCTACACCTTC

v_call: TRBV7-9
clone_size: -
d_call: TRBD1
cdr3_length: 18
j_call: TRBJ1-1
cdr3_aa: CASSPVDRGLRRATEAFF
cdr3_nt: TGTGCCAGCAGCCCGGTGGACAGGGGACTCCGCCGGGCGACTGAAGCTTTCTTT

v_call: TRBV2
clone_size: -
d_call: -
cdr3_length: 15
j_call: TRBJ1-5
cdr3_aa: CASSEGQLSNQPQHF
cdr3_nt: TGTGCCAGCAGCGAGGGACAACTTAGCAATCAGCCCCAGCATTTT

v_call: TRBV19
clone_size: -
d_call: TRBD1
cdr3_length: 17
j_call: TRBJ1-5
cdr3_aa: CASTDPTGVYSNQPQHF
cdr3_nt: TGTGCCAGTACCGACCCAACAGGGGTTTATAGCAATCAGCCCCAGCATTTT

v_call: TRBV5-4
clone_size: -
d_call: -
cdr3_length: 14
j_call: TRBJ2-2
cdr3_aa: CASSLAGAPGELFF
cdr3_nt: TGTGCCAGCAGCTTGGCCGGAGCCCCCGGGGAGCTGTTTTTT

v_call: TRBV5-1
clone_size: -
d_call: -
cdr3_length: 15
j_call: TRBJ1-5
cdr3_aa: CASSLGVAGNQPQHF
cdr3_nt: TGCGCCAGCAGCTTGGGGGTAGCGGGCAATCAGCCCCAGCATTTT

v_call: TRBV2
clone_size: -
d_call: -
cdr3_length: 14
j_call: TRBJ1-2
cdr3_aa: CASSYVTGPGGYTF
cdr3_nt: TGTGCCAGCTCTTACGTAACAGGGCCGGGTGGCTACACCTTC

v_call: TRBV27
clone_size: -
d_call: -
cdr3_length: 14
j_call: TRBJ1-4
cdr3_aa: CASSLQGAGEKLFF
cdr3_nt: TGTGCCAGCAGTTTACAGGGAGCGGGTGAAAAACTGTTTTTT

v_call: TRBV3-1/TRBV3-2
clone_size: -
d_call: -
cdr3_length: 14
j_call: TRBJ2-5
cdr3_aa: CASSQGVGEETQYF
cdr3_nt: TGTGCCAGCAGCCAAGGGGTGGGAGAGGAGACCCAGTACTTC

v_call: TRBV21-1
clone_size: -
d_call: -
cdr3_length: 15
j_call: TRBJ1-2
cdr3_aa: CASSQQGVHNYGYTF
cdr3_nt: TGTGCCAGCAGCCAACAGGGGGTGCACAACTATGGCTACACCTTC

v_call: TRBV27
clone_size: -
d_call: -
cdr3_length: 15
j_call: TRBJ2-7
cdr3_aa: CASSRAQGGTYEQYF
cdr3_nt: TGTGCCAGCAGCCGGGCCCAGGGGGGTACCTACGAGCAGTACTTC

v_call: TRBV5-6
clone_size: -
d_call: TRBD1
cdr3_length: 15
j_call: TRBJ1-6
cdr3_aa: CASSSRDRDHSPLHF
cdr3_nt: TGTGCCAGCAGCAGCCGGGACAGGGACCATTCACCCCTCCACTTT

v_call: TRBV25-1
clone_size: -
d_call: -
cdr3_length: 12
j_call: TRBJ1-2
cdr3_aa: CASRDFYYGYTF
cdr3_nt: TGTGCCAGCAGGGACTTTTACTATGGCTACACCTTC

v_call: TRBV28
clone_size: -
d_call: -
cdr3_length: 13
j_call: TRBJ1-1
cdr3_aa: CASSLRQGTEAFF
cdr3_nt: TGTGCCAGCAGTTTACGGCAGGGCACTGAAGCTTTCTTT

v_call: TRBV28
clone_size: -
d_call: TRBD1
cdr3_length: 13
j_call: TRBJ1-2
cdr3_aa: CASSLGQSYGYTF
cdr3_nt: TGTGCCAGCAGTTTGGGACAGTCCTATGGCTACACCTTC

v_call: TRBV28
clone_size: -
d_call: -
cdr3_length: 13
j_call: TRBJ2-2
cdr3_aa: CASSPPDTGELFF
cdr3_nt: TGTGCCAGCAGTCCCCCCGACACCGGGGAGCTGTTTTTT

v_call: TRBV3-1/TRBV3-2
clone_size: -
d_call: -
cdr3_length: 16
j_call: TRBJ2-1
cdr3_aa: CASSQTLADSYNEQFF
cdr3_nt: TGTGCCAGCAGCCAAACCCTAGCAGACTCCTACAATGAGCAGTTCTTC

v_call: TRBV2
clone_size: once
d_call: TRBD2
cdr3_length: 14
j_call: TRBJ2-5
cdr3_aa: CASSLGTTQETQYF
cdr3_nt: TGTGCCAGCAGCCTAGGGACTACACAAGAGACCCAGTACTTC